A selection of T cell receptor beta chains follows, all from one sample in a study of cytomegalovirus exposure and HLA in healthy donors. The protocol was immunoSEQ multiplex PCR, while the TCRdb copy is restricted to in-frame clones and leaves out a portion. The sample holds about 150,000 clones, 64% seen once. Source material: PBMCs. These receptors originate from a woman in her twenties or thirties in good health and CMV-seropositive. Both conserved end residues are trimmed from each CDR3. Fields, in order: clone size, V gene, J gene, CDR3 protein. The size entry is marked missing in some rows and otherwise reads once, few, many or a size class.

>NA|TRBV5-1|TRBJ2-5
ASSLGTSGWQQETQY
>NA|TRBV11-2|TRBJ2-7
ASSFNLVQY
>NA|TRBV9|TRBJ1-1
ASSDPRRGNTEAF
>NA|TRBV27|TRBJ2-7
ASRPAGLEIEQY
>NA|TRBV29-1|TRBJ2-1
SVGKTGQNYNEQF
>few|TRBV5-1|TRBJ2-7
ASSLDRADDEQY
>NA|TRBV23-1|TRBJ1-2
ASSQSLPGFNYGYT
>NA|TRBV19|TRBJ1-2
ASTTHRAGYT
>few|TRBV19|TRBJ1-1
ASSMTGGSNTEAF
>NA|TRBV5-1|TRBJ1-6
ASSLTGLESSPLH
>NA|TRBV21-1|TRBJ2-5
ARTRGVAGEGRFETQY
>NA|TRBV2|TRBJ2-7
ASSASGVQLGEQY
>NA|TRBV27|TRBJ2-1
ASSPRFSGKLLNEQF
>NA|TRBV4-2|TRBJ1-2
ASSQGVPNYGYT
>NA|TRBV6-5|TRBJ1-4
ASSYSTGGEKLF
>few|TRBV5-4|TRBJ2-1
ASSLLAGGYNEQF
>NA|TRBV2|TRBJ1-6
ASTLQGTSRSPLH
>NA|TRBV19|TRBJ2-1
ASSIDPRGYNEQF
>NA|TRBV5-1|TRBJ1-1
ASSLGQGAEAF
>NA|TRBV4-1|TRBJ2-2
ASVQQGTGELF
>many|TRBV5-6|TRBJ2-7
ASSPLDGAYEQY
>NA|TRBV5-6|TRBJ2-7
ASSMRFGGGTYEQY
>NA|TRBV9|TRBJ2-3
ASSVWRGGTDTQY
>NA|TRBV10-3|TRBJ2-7
AISGRTLQGSQNEQY
>few|TRBV2|TRBJ2-5
ASSATGETQY
>few|TRBV7-2|TRBJ2-7
ASSLGTGRAYEQY
>few|TRBV27|TRBJ1-1
ASRTGGLGEAF